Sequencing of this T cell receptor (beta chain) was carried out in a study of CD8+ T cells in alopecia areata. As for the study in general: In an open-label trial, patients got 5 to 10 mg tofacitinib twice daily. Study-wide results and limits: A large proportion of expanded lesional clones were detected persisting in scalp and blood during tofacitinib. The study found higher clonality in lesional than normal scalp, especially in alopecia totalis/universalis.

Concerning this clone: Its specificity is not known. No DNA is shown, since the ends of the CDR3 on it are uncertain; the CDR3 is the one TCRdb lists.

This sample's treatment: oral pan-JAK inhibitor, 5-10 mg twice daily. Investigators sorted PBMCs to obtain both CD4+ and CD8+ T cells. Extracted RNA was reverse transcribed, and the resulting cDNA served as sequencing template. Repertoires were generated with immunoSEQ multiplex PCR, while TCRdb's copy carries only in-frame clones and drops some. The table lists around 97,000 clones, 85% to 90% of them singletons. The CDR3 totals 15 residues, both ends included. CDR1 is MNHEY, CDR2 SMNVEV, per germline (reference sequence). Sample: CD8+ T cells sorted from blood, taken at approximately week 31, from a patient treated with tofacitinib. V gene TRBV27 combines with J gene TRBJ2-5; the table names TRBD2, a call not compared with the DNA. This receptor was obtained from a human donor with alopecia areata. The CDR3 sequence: CASSLGTGLLYEQYF.